These 8 T cell receptor beta chains share one sample of origin, sequenced in a study of shared clonotypes between healthy human individuals. Generated by immunoSEQ multiplex PCR, the TCRdb table keeps only in-frame clones and is missing some. The data show 1.6 million or so clones, with roughly 97% seen just once and approximately 1% held by the top ten. The specimen sequenced was naive CD4+ T cells sorted from blood. Noted subset: CD45RA+ positively selected. The receptor source for this set is a man between 25 and 39 years old in good health.

This chain connects TRBV21-1 to TRBJ2-7; the table's D call TRBD2 went unverified against the DNA. TRBV21-1 is marked as a pseudogene. CDR3 length equals 18 residues. The CDR3 sequence is CASSRGTSGEGGSYEQYF. The CDR3 DNA sequence: TGTGCCAGCAGCAGAGGGACTAGCGGCGAAGGCGGCTCCTACGAGCAGTACTTC.

The chain uses TRBV7-8 and TRBJ1-5, with 7 positions matching TRBD1. The CDR3 is 13 amino acids. V lost 5 bases and J lost 4; bases outside the gene matches: 2. Germline V gene sequence: CDR1 SGHVS, CDR2 FQNEAQ. CDR3 sequence reads: CASSPGQNQPQHF. For the CDR3, the DNA is TGTGCCAGCAGCCCGGGACAGAATCAGCCCCAGCATTTT.

This chain links TRBV9 with TRBJ2-3; TRBD2 is a possible D gene (6 bases). CDR3 length equals 16 residues. Deletions cut 0 bases from V and 10 bases from J, with 21 bases between. Germline-derived CDR1 and CDR2 are SGDLS and YYNGEE. Here the CDR3 DNA reads TGTGCCAGCAGCGTAGGAGGTAGCGGCACCCCAGAGGCGCAGTATTTT. Its translation: CASSVGGSGTPEAQYF.

The V and J genes are TRBV29-1 and TRBJ1-2, with 7 bases that match TRBD1. Trimming removed 6 bases from V and 0 bases from J; junction bases left unmatched: 4. Germline loops: CDR1 SQVTM, CDR2 ANQGSEA. This CDR3 has 13 amino acids. CDR3 region: CSVGQLANYGYTF. CDR3 bases: TGCAGCGTGGGACAGCTCGCTAACTATGGCTACACCTTC.

This clone appeared a single time. The CDR3 DNA follows: TGTGCCAGCAGTGAGTTAGCGGGAGTTGGGGAGACCCAGTACTTC. Protein sequence: CASSELAGVGETQYF. The gene calls are TRBV2 and TRBJ2-5, with 9 bases that match TRBD2. Germline CDR1 is SNHLY and CDR2 is FYNNEI. This CDR3 spans 15 amino acids. Trimming removed 3 bases from V and 5 bases from J; junction bases left unmatched: 7. The full variable domain, rest sourced from reference TRBV2 and TRBJ2-5, is EPEVTQTPSHQVTQMGQEVILRCVPISNHLYFYWYRQILGQKVEFLVSFYNNEISEKSEIFDDQFSVERPDGSNFTLKIRSTKLEDSAMYFCASSELAGVGETQYFGPGTRLLVL.

This chain connects TRBV6-1 to TRBJ2-2; 8 nucleotides agree with TRBD2. The germline CDR1 and CDR2 sequences are MNHNS and SASEGT. The junction had 10 bases not matched to a gene; V was cut back by 2 bases and J by 2 bases. The CDR3 covers 18 residues. The CDR3 region is CASSERSGAGANTGELFF. CDR3 nucleotides: TGTGCCAGCAGTGAAAGATCGGGAGCGGGGGCCAACACCGGGGAGCTGTTTTTT.

This rearrangement joins TRBV7-2 to TRBJ2-1, with 14 bases fitting TRBD2. With 8 bases clipped from V and 0 bases from J, the junction kept 6 bases outside the gene matches. CDR1 SGHTA and CDR2 FQGNSA come from the germline V gene. The CDR3 extends over 17 amino acids. The CDR3 here is CASSRTSGRSSYNEQFF. The CDR3 DNA reads as TGTGCCAGCTCGCGGACTAGCGGGAGGAGCTCCTACAATGAGCAGTTCTTC. The entire variable domain, with the rest obtained from reference TRBV7-2 and TRBJ2-1, is as follows: GAGVSQSPSNKVTEKGKDVELRCDPISGHTALYWYRQSLGQGLEFLIYFQGNSAPDKSGLPSDRFSAERTGGSVSTLTIQRTQQEDSAVYLCASSRTSGRSSYNEQFFGPGTRLTVL.

This clone was seen only once. The rearrangement joins TRBV19 to TRBJ2-1; 8 positions match TRBD1. The CDR3 runs 16 residues. The V gene end was trimmed by 2 bases and the J gene end by 0 bases; junction bases not matched to a gene: 3. Germline lookup yields CDR1 LNHDA and CDR2 SQIVND (reference sequence). The CDR3 sequence is CASSIRTGLSYNEQFF. The CDR3 DNA reads as TGTGCCAGTAGTATAAGGACAGGGCTCTCCTACAATGAGCAGTTCTTC. Variable domain in full (rest from reference TRBV19 and TRBJ2-1): DGGITQSPKYLFRKEGQNVTLSCEQNLNHDAMYWYRQDPGQGLRLIYYSQIVNDFQKGDIAEGYSVSREKKESFPLTVTSAQKNPTAFYLCASSIRTGLSYNEQFFGPGTRLTVL.